These 29 T cell receptor beta chains were sequenced from one sample in a study of technical replicates of blood from several donors. This table comes from immunoSEQ multiplex PCR, and its TCRdb copy is limited to in-frame clones, with some not included. The sample holds about 100,000 clones, approximately 95% seen once. The sample was T cells isolated from PBMCs. These receptors were taken from a human donor in good health.

The chain employs TRBV6-1 and TRBJ1-1; tentatively, D is TRBD1 (5 bases). Trimming shortened V by 0 bases and J by 4 bases, and 21 bases separated the two germline ends. The CDR3 is 18 amino acids. CDR1 is MNHNS, CDR2 SASEGT, per germline. CDR3 residues: CASSEALGTPLSVTEAFF. The CDR3, as DNA: TGTGCCAGCAGTGAAGCGCTCGGGACTCCTTTAAGCGTCACTGAAGCTTTCTTT.

The chain recombines TRBV18 with TRBJ1-1, with 9 nucleotides matching TRBD1. The CDR3 totals 13 residues. V shed 2 bases and J 9 bases; nucleotides not matched to a gene: 4. The germline V gene encodes CDR1 KGHSH and CDR2 LQKENI. CDR3 in amino acids: CASSPGTGYKAFF. The DNA for the CDR3 is TGTGCCAGCTCACCAGGGACAGGGTATAAAGCTTTCTTT.

The chain joins TRBV18 to TRBJ1-2; 8 positions agree with TRBD1. The CDR3 has 16 residues. The J segment lost 4 bases and the V segment lost 3 bases, leaving 10 bases of the junction unmatched. Germline-derived CDR1 and CDR2 are KGHSH and LQKENI. CDR3 in amino acids: CASSPRDRLGSYGYTF. Written as DNA, the CDR3 is TGTGCCAGCTCACCGAGGGACAGGTTGGGGAGCTATGGCTACACCTTC.

The rearrangement uses TRBV7-9 and TRBJ1-1, with 8 bases that match TRBD1. V shed 4 bases, J shed 1 base, and the junction held 5 bases outside the gene matches. The CDR3 consists of 15 residues. Germline values: CDR1 SEHNR, CDR2 FQNEAQ (reference sequence). CDR3 nucleotide sequence: TGTGCCAGCAGCTCGGGGGACAGGTGGAACACTGAAGCTTTCTTT. Amino acid sequence: CASSSGDRWNTEAFF.

The gene calls are TRBV28 and TRBJ2-7; TRBD1 matches 7 bases. In germline, CDR1 is MDHEN, CDR2 SYDVKM. The J segment lost 0 bases and the V segment lost 3 bases, leaving 5 bases of the junction unmatched. The CDR3 extends over 15 amino acids. DNA of the CDR3: TGTGCCAGCAGTTTTTCCTGGGACAGCTCCTACGAGCAGTACTTC. This sequence encodes CASSFSWDSSYEQYF.

The chain uses TRBV27 and TRBJ1-1; D is unresolved. There are 15 residues in the CDR3. CDR1 and CDR2 (germline): MNHEY, SMNVEV (reference sequence). Trimming removed 4 bases from V and 3 bases from J, with 15 bases in between. The CDR3 region is CASSSQLPADTEAFF. As DNA, the CDR3 is TGTGCCAGCAGTTCCCAACTCCCCGCGGACACTGAAGCTTTCTTT.

The V call is TRBV5-1, the J call TRBJ1-1; D is perhaps TRBD1 (5 bases). With 5 bases removed from V and 0 bases from J, the gap between germline ends came to 14 bases. Germline CDR1 and CDR2: SGHRS and YFSETQ. The CDR3 runs 15 residues. The CDR3 nucleotides are TGCGCCAGCAGTGACAGAGCAAGCATGAACACTGAAGCTTTCTTT. Protein product: CASSDRASMNTEAFF.

This sequence joins TRBV19 and TRBJ1-2; 7 positions match TRBD1. The CDR3 has 14 residues. CDR1 and CDR2 (germline): LNHDA, SQIVND (reference sequence). The ends lost 6 bases at V and 5 bases at J; junction bases unmatched: 9. Here the CDR3 DNA reads TGTGCCAGTAGCGGACAGGACGCAACTTATGGCTACACCTTC. Translation: CASSGQDATYGYTF.

The chain carries TRBV4-1 and TRBJ2-3; 7 positions agree with TRBD2. The V gene end was trimmed by 0 bases and the J gene end by 0 bases; junction bases not matched to a gene: 6. Germline V gives CDR1 MGHRA, CDR2 YSYEKL. The CDR3 totals 17 residues. The CDR3 DNA reads as TGCGCCAGCAGCCAAGATGTGGGGCGGGGGAGCACAGATACGCAGTATTTT. Translated, it gives CASSQDVGRGSTDTQYF.

This chain uses TRBV6-5 with TRBJ2-1, with D perhaps matching TRBD2 (6 bases). Germline values: CDR1 MNHEY, CDR2 SVGAGI. This CDR3 region has 15 residues. V was clipped by 3 bases and J by 4 bases, with 13 bases between them. The CDR3 sequence: CASSYKPGEYNEQFF. The CDR3, as DNA: TGTGCCAGCAGTTATAAGCCGGGAGAGTACAATGAGCAGTTCTTC.

The chain links TRBV18 to TRBJ2-1; possibly TRBD2 for D (5 bases). CDR1 and CDR2 from the germline V gene are KGHSH and LQKENI. The CDR3 consists of 14 residues. Trimming left V 2 bases short and J 7 bases short, with 12 bases between. In nucleotides, the CDR3 is TGTGCCAGCTCACCAATGGAGGCCCAAAATGAGCAGTTCTTC. As protein: CASSPMEAQNEQFF.

CDR3 amino acids: CASSHGTGSNQPQHF. CDR3 bases: TGCGCCAGCAGCCATGGGACAGGAAGCAATCAGCCCCAGCATTTT. This sequence joins TRBV5-1 and TRBJ1-5; 8 bases align to TRBD1. The germline V gene has CDR1 SGHRS and CDR2 YFSETQ. The V gene end was trimmed by 4 bases and the J gene end by 1 base; junction bases not matched to a gene: 4. The CDR3 covers 15 residues. The complete variable domain, with remaining parts taken from reference TRBV5-1 and TRBJ1-5, reads KAGVTQTPRYLIKTRGQQVTLSCSPISGHRSVSWYQQTPGQGLQFLFEYFSETQRNKGNFPGRFSGRQFSNSRSEMNVSTLELGDSALYLCASSHGTGSNQPQHFGDGTRLSIL.

This sequence joins TRBV30 and TRBJ1-4; the D is unclear. The CDR3 covers 13 residues. The ends were cut back, 3 bases at V and 3 bases at J, with 8 bases in the middle. Germline V gives CDR1 GTSNPN, CDR2 SVGIG (reference sequence). The CDR3 DNA reads TGTGCCTGGAGAACACAGCCTAATGAAAAACTGTTTTTT. This translates into CAWRTQPNEKLFF.

The gene calls are TRBV29-1 and TRBJ2-7; 10 bases fit TRBD1. V dropped 8 bases and J dropped 1; count of bases not matched to a gene: 8. The germline CDR1 and CDR2 sequences are SQVTM and ANQGSEA. The CDR3 extends over 14 amino acids. The CDR3 region has the DNA TGCAGCATCAAGGGACAGGGGCAATCCTACGAGCAGTACTTC. It codes for CSIKGQGQSYEQYF.

V is TRBV6-5 and J is TRBJ2-7; D may be TRBD2 (5 bases). Germline CDR1 MNHEY, CDR2 SVGAGI. The germline V and J ends were trimmed by 7 bases and 4 bases, with 20 bases remaining between them. This CDR3 region has 15 residues. DNA of the CDR3: TGTGCCAGCATGGAGCGGAGCCACCTGGGGTACGAGCAGTACTTC. The encoded protein is CASMERSHLGYEQYF.

CDR3 region: CASSSQPDPQGPNTEAFF. The CDR3 DNA sequence: TGTGCCAGCAGCTCCCAGCCCGACCCACAGGGGCCGAACACTGAAGCTTTCTTT. The chain has TRBV21-1 and TRBJ1-1; the D segment call TRBD1 is taken from the table without a DNA check. TRBV21-1 is labeled a pseudogene. The CDR3 totals 18 residues.

The chain uses TRBV25-1 and TRBJ1-2; 9 bases are a match to TRBD1. Unmatched junction bases numbered 10, after V lost 5 bases and J lost 6 bases. CDR1 MGHDK and CDR2 SYGVNS come from the germline V gene. This CDR3 is built from 15 residues. In nucleotides, the CDR3 is TGTGCCAGCAGTCCCCCAGGGACAGGGTTAAATGGCTACACCTTC. Its translation is CASSPPGTGLNGYTF.

This chain joins TRBV7-9 and TRBJ1-1; possible D gene TRBD1, 6 bases. The CDR3 spans 14 residues. Germline CDR1 SEHNR, CDR2 FQNEAQ (reference sequence). Trimming shortened V by 5 bases and J by 3 bases, and 13 bases separated the two germline ends. The CDR3: CASSTQGFHTEAFF. The CDR3 DNA is TGTGCCAGCAGCACACAGGGTTTCCACACTGAAGCTTTCTTT.

The DNA of the CDR3 is TGTGCCAGCAGTCCTTACAATGAGCAGTTCTTC. Translated: CASSPYNEQFF. The chain recombines TRBV25-1 with TRBJ2-1, with D unclear. The CDR3 runs 11 residues. V lost 5 bases and J 4 bases, leaving 3 bases between the germline ends. The germline gives CDR1 MGHDK, CDR2 SYGVNS.

V usage is TRBV5-4 and J usage is TRBJ1-1; no firm D call. Germline CDR1 SGHNT, CDR2 YYREEE (reference sequence). Trimming stripped 0 bases from V and 3 bases from J, with 12 bases between. The CDR3 spans 15 residues. In DNA form, the CDR3 reads TGTGCCAGCAGCTTGGGGCGCGAGCTAGACACTGAAGCTTTCTTT. It is translated as CASSLGRELDTEAFF.

This chain uses TRBV4-1 with TRBJ2-5, with 8 nucleotides matching TRBD2. Per germline, CDR1 MGHRA and CDR2 YSYEKL. The length of the CDR3 is 17 residues. V trimming: 1 base; J trimming: 4 bases; junction bases outside the gene matches: 11. The CDR3 nucleotides read TGCGCCAGCAGCCAAGGCCCTCGAGCGGGAGTTTTAGAGACCCAGTACTTC. Its protein is CASSQGPRAGVLETQYF.

The chain carries TRBV2 and TRBJ2-7; perhaps TRBD2 as D (6 bases). V was trimmed by 7 bases and J by 7 bases, leaving 11 bases between them. The CDR3 consists of 11 residues. Germline lookup yields CDR1 SNHLY and CDR2 FYNNEI. The CDR3 sequence is CASKREREQYF. CDR3 in DNA: TGTGCCAGCAAACGGGAGAGAGAGCAGTACTTC.

The chain couples TRBV11-3 to TRBJ2-1; 7 bases line up with TRBD2. Germline lookup yields CDR1 SGHNT and CDR2 YENEEA. The CDR3 runs to 14 residues. V lost 1 base and J lost 5; bases outside the gene matches: 2. The CDR3 reads CASSLGGRHNEQFF. The CDR3 bases are TGTGCCAGCAGCTTAGGCGGGAGACACAATGAGCAGTTCTTC.

The chain has TRBV9 and TRBJ2-1; D is undetermined. The ends were cut back, 4 bases at V and 9 bases at J, with 11 bases in the middle. Germline V gene lookup returns CDR1 SGDLS and CDR2 YYNGEE. The CDR3 totals 12 residues. Written as DNA, the CDR3 is TGTGCCAGCAGCCCCTTGTCCGGTGAGCAGTTCTTC. It encodes CASSPLSGEQFF. The whole variable domain, remainder taken from reference TRBV9 and TRBJ2-1, is DSGVTQTPKHLITATGQRVTLRCSPRSGDLSVYWYQQSLDQGLQFLIQYYNGEERAKGNILERFSAQQFPDLHSELNLSSLELGDSALYFCASSPLSGEQFFGPGTRLTVL.

This rearrangement joins TRBV6-1 to TRBJ2-3, with TRBD2 matching over 8 bases. V was clipped by 6 bases and J by 0 bases; unmatched bases: 5. Germline V gives CDR1 MNHNS, CDR2 SASEGT. The CDR3 runs 15 residues. The CDR3 sequence: CASRSSGPSTDTQYF. The CDR3, as DNA: TGTGCCAGCAGATCTAGCGGGCCGAGCACAGATACGCAGTATTTT.

V usage is TRBV6-6 and J usage is TRBJ1-1; the D gene is possibly TRBD1 (5 bases). Germline-derived CDR1 and CDR2 are MNHNY and SVGAGI (reference sequence). V lost 4 bases and J lost 5, with 8 bases in between. The CDR3 consists of 12 residues. This CDR3 reads CASSSQETEAFF. The CDR3 DNA reads as TGTGCCAGCAGTTCACAGGAGACTGAAGCTTTCTTT.

This sequence joins TRBV4-1 and TRBJ2-5; 11 bases match TRBD1. The CDR3 runs to 16 residues. Trimming cost V 3 bases and J 1 base; bases outside gene matches: 4. The germline V gene encodes CDR1 MGHRA and CDR2 YSYEKL. Here the CDR3 DNA reads TGCGCCAGCAGCCATTTGGGACAGGGGGTCCAAGAGACCCAGTACTTC. Amino acid sequence: CASSHLGQGVQETQYF.

This chain connects TRBV6-5 to TRBJ1-2, with D possibly being TRBD1 (5 bases). Germline CDR1 is MNHEY and CDR2 is SVGAGI. V was clipped by 7 bases and J by 2 bases, with 11 bases between them. This CDR3 comprises 13 residues. CDR3 sequence: CASTLNRNYGYTF. The CDR3 DNA reads as TGTGCCAGCACTCTAAACAGGAACTATGGCTACACCTTC.

This clone was seen just once. The chain employs TRBV25-1 and TRBJ2-1, with D possibly being TRBD1 (6 bases). The V and J ends lost 4 bases and 2 bases respectively, with 9 bases between them. The CDR3 totals 14 residues. CDR1 and CDR2 (germline): MGHDK, SYGVNS. DNA of the CDR3: TGTGCCAGCAGTGTCCCAGGGGCCTACAATGAGCAGTTCTTC. Translating gives CASSVPGAYNEQFF.